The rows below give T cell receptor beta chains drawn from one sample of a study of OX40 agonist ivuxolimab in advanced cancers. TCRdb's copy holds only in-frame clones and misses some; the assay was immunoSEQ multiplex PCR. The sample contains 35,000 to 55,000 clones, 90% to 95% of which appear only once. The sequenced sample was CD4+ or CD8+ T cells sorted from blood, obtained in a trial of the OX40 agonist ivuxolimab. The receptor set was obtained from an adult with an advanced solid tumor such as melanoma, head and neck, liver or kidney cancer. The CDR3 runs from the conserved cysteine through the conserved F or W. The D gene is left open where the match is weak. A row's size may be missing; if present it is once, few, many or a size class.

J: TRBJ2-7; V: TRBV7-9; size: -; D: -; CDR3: CASSLAGTPYEQYF; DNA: TGTGCCAGCAGCTTGGCAGGGACCCCCTACGAGCAGTACTTC
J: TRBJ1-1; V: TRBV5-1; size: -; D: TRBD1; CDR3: CASSESDTGGFPMNTEAFF; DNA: TGCGCCAGCAGCGAAAGCGACACAGGGGGCTTTCCGATGAACACTGAAGCTTTCTTT
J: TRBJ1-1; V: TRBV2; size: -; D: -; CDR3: CASSASGVYGAFF; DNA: TGTGCCAGCAGTGCATCAGGGGTGTATGGGGCTTTCTTT
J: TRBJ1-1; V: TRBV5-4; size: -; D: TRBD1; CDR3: CASSLNRGPSNTEAFF; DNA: TGTGCCAGCAGCTTGAACAGGGGGCCATCGAACACTGAAGCTTTCTTT
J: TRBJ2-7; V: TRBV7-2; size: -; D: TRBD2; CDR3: CASSPIAGGPSWEQYF; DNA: TGTGCCAGCAGCCCCATAGCGGGAGGGCCCTCGTGGGAGCAGTACTTC
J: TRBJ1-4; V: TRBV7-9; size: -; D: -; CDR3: CASSTSGPLPGELFF; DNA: TGTGCCAGCAGCACCTCGGGCCCTTTACCGGGAGAACTGTTTTTT
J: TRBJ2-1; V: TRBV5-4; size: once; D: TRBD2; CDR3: CASSHGWREDNEQFF; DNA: TGTGCCAGCAGTCACGGGTGGCGGGAGGACAATGAGCAGTTCTTC
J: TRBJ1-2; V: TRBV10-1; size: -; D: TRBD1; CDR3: CASIDRGVHYGYTF; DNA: TGCGCCAGCATAGACAGGGGAGTTCATTATGGCTACACCTTC
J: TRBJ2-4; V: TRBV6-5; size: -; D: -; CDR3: CASSPGTERVIQYF; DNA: TGTGCCAGCAGTCCCGGGACCGAGAGAGTCATTCAGTACTTC
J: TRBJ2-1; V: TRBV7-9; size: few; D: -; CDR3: CASSPGRVVGYNEQFF; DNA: TGTGCCAGCAGCCCCGGGCGCGTGGTGGGATACAATGAGCAGTTCTTC
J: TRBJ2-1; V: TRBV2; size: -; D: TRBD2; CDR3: CASIRGSSYNEQFF; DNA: TGTGCCAGCATCCGCGGGAGCTCCTACAATGAGCAGTTCTTC
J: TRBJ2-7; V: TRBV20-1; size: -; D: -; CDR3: CSASEGYEQYF; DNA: TGCAGTGCTAGTGAGGGGTACGAGCAGTACTTC
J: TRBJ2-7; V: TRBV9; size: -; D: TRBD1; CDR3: CASSHTGDRSSYEQYF; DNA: TGTGCCAGCAGCCACACGGGGGACAGGTCGTCCTACGAGCAGTACTTC
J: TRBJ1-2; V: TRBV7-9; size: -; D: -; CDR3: CASSLEAGLLYGYTF; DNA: TGTGCCAGCAGCTTAGAGGCAGGGTTGCTCTATGGCTACACCTTC
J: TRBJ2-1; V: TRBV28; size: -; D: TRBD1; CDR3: CASSLFTGTGSYNEQFF; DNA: TGTGCCAGCAGTTTATTCACCGGGACAGGTAGTTACAATGAGCAGTTCTTC
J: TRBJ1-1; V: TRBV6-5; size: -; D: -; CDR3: CASSYSPGRMNTEAFF; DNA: TGTGCCAGCAGTTATTCACCGGGACGGATGAACACTGAAGCTTTCTTT
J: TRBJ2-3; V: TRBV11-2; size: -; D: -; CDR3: CATASGTDTQYF; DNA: TGTGCCACCGCCTCCGGCACAGATACGCAGTATTTT
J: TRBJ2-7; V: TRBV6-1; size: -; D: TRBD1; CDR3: CASSSGQGYEQYF; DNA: TGTGCCAGCAGTTCCGGACAGGGCTACGAGCAGTACTTC
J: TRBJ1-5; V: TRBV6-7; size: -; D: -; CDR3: CATEDGSNQPQHF; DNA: TGTGCCACCGAGGACGGAAGCAATCAGCCCCAGCATTTT
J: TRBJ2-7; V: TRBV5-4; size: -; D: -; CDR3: CASSPGSGSYEQYF; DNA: TGTGCCAGCAGCCCGGGAAGCGGCTCCTACGAGCAGTACTTC
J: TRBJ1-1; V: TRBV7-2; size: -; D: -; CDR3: CASSLPPNTEAFF; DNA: TGTGCCAGCAGCTTACCACCGAACACTGAAGCTTTCTTT
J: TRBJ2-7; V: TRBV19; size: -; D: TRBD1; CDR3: CASSLTGTDEQYF; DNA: TGTGCCAGTAGCCTGACAGGGACGGACGAGCAGTACTTC
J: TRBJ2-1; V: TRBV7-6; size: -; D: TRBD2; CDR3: CASSLLTSGRSFSYEQFF; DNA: TGTGCCAGCAGCCTGTTGACTAGCGGGAGATCATTCTCATATGAGCAGTTCTTC
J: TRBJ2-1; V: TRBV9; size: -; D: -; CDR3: CASSPFLYNEQFF; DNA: TGTGCCAGCAGTCCCTTCTTATACAATGAGCAGTTCTTC
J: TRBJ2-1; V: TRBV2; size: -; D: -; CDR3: CASSRTWGNEQFF; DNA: TGTGCCAGCAGTAGGACTTGGGGCAATGAGCAGTTCTTC
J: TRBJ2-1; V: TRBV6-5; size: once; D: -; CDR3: CASSPGPYNEQFF; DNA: TGTGCCAGCAGTCCGGGACCCTACAATGAGCAGTTCTTC
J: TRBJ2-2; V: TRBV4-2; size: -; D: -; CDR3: CASSQVGSGTLDGELFF; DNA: TGTGCCAGCAGCCAAGTGGGCTCCGGGACGCTGGACGGGGAGCTGTTTTTT
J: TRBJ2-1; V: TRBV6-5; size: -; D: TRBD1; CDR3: CASSLGTGNNEQFF; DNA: TGTGCCAGCAGTCTGGGGACAGGAAACAATGAGCAGTTCTTC
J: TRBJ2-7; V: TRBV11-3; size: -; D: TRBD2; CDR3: CASSLLAGAAEQYF; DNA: TGTGCCAGCAGCTTACTAGCGGGAGCCGCCGAGCAGTACTTC
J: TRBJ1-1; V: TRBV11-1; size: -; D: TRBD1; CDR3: CASSLGDRLLNTEAFF; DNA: TGTGCCAGCAGCTTAGGGGACAGGTTGCTGAACACTGAAGCTTTCTTT
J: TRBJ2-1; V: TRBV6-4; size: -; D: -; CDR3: CASSDRGGSSYNEQLF; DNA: TGTGCCAGCAGTGACCGCGGTGGAAGCTCCTACAATGAGCAGCTCTTC
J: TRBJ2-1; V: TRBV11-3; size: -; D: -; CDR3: CASSSPRRNEQFF; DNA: TGTGCCAGCAGCTCCCCTCGGCGAAATGAGCAGTTCTTC
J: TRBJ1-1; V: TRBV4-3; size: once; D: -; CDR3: CASSQEGLDSGNTEAFF; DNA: TGCGCCAGCAGCCAGGAGGGGCTGGACAGTGGAAACACTGAAGCTTTCTTT
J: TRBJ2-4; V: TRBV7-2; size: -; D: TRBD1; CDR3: CASSLDTGGGFRAKNIQYF; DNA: TGTGCCAGCAGCTTAGATACAGGGGGCGGGTTCCGGGCCAAAAACATTCAGTACTTC
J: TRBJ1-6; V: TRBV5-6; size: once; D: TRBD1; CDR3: CASSLGTGYNSPLHF; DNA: TGTGCCAGCAGCTTGGGGACAGGCTATAATTCACCCCTCCACTTT
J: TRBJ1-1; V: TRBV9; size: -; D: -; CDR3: CASSVGGGDTEAFF; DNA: TGTGCCAGCAGCGTCGGGGGGGGCGACACTGAAGCTTTCTTT
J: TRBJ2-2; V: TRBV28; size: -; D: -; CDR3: CASSLTRNTGELFF; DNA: TGTGCCAGCAGTCTGACAAGGAACACCGGGGAGCTGTTTTTT
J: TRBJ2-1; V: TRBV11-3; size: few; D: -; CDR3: CASSLYRPDNEQFF; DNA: TGTGCCAGCAGCTTATACCGGCCCGACAATGAGCAGTTCTTC
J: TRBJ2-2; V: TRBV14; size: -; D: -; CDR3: CASSQDTGPNTGELFF; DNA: TGTGCCAGCAGCCAAGATACGGGACCGAACACCGGGGAGCTGTTTTTT
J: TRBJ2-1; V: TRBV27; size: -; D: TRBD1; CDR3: CASSSDRGGYNEQFF; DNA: TGTGCCAGCAGTTCGGACAGGGGAGGGTACAATGAGCAGTTCTTC
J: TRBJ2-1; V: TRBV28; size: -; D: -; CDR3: CASSPLEGPYNEQFF; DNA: TGTGCCAGCAGTCCTCTTGAGGGGCCCTACAATGAGCAGTTCTTC
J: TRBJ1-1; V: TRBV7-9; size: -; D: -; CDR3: CASSLYDRNTEAFF; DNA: TGTGCCAGCAGCCTCTATGACAGGAACACTGAAGCTTTCTTT
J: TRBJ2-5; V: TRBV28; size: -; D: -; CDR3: CASSSLGRETQYF; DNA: TGTGCCAGCAGTTCGCTGGGAAGGGAGACCCAGTACTTC
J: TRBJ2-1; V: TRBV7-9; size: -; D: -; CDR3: CASSNRLDGNEQFF; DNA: TGTGCCAGCAGCAACAGACTAGACGGCAATGAGCAGTTCTTC
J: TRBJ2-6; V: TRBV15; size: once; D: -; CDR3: CATRVDPGPAGANVLTF; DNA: TGTGCCACCAGAGTAGATCCAGGGCCGGCTGGGGCCAACGTCCTGACTTTC
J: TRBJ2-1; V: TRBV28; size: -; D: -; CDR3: CASSFWAEKNNEQFF; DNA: TGTGCCAGCAGTTTTTGGGCGGAAAAAAACAATGAGCAGTTCTTC
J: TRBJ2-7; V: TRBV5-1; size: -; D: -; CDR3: CASSTGPESTYEQYF; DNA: TGCGCCAGCAGCACTGGGCCAGAAAGTACCTACGAGCAGTACTTC
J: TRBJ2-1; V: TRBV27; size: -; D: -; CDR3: CASSTTGPGRSRVYNEQFF; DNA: TGTGCCAGCAGTACCACAGGGCCGGGGCGGAGCAGGGTCTACAATGAGCAGTTCTTC
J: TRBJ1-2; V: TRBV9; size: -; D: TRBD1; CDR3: CASSVSTGQGNGYTF; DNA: TGTGCCAGCAGCGTCTCTACGGGACAGGGGAATGGCTACACCTTC
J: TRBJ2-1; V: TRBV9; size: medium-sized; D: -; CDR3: CASSRYTQHNEEQFF; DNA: TGTGCCAGCAGCCGTTACACCCAACACAATGAAGAGCAGTTCTTC
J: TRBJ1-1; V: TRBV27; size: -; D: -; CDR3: CASRTDMNTEAFF; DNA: TGTGCCAGCAGAACAGACATGAACACTGAAGCTTTCTTT
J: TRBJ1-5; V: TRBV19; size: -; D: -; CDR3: CASSIPLGSYSNQPQHF; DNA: TGTGCCAGTAGTATCCCCCTTGGATCTTATAGCAATCAGCCCCAGCATTTT
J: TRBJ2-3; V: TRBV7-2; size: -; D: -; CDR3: CASSPSLVDTQYF; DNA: TGTGCCAGCAGCCCCTCCCTGGTAGATACGCAGTATTTT
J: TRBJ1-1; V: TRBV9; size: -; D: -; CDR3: CASSVAANTEAFF; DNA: TGTGCCAGCAGCGTAGCAGCGAACACTGAAGCTTTCTTT
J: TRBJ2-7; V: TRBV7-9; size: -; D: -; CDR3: CASSLPGTHEQYF; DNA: TGTGCCAGCAGCTTACCGGGAACCCACGAGCAGTACTTC
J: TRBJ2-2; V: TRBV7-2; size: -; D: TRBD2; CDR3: CASSLWGLAGGEYTGELFF; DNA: TGTGCCAGCAGCTTGTGGGGACTAGCGGGAGGCGAGTACACCGGGGAGCTGTTTTTT
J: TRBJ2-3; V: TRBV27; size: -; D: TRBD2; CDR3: CASTRGTSGRASGTDTQYF; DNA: TGTGCCAGCACCCGAGGGACTAGCGGGAGGGCCTCTGGCACAGATACGCAGTATTTT
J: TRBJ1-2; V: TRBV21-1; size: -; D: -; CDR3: CASSRRLYGYTF; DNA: TGTGCCAGCAGCAGACGGTTATATGGCTACACCTTC